The clone carrying this T cell receptor delta chain has at least ten counts. TCRdb attributes to this sequence the protein of a much larger clone, which differs from the DNA translation at residue 10; a read error is likely, and the protein displayed is translated from the DNA. TCRdb redid the clone calls on the multiplex PCR reads with CATT. The table has more than 45,000 delta-chain clones, about 1.5% seen once. The data were taken from a study of γδ T cells in repeated Plasmodium falciparum infection. CDR3 length: 14 amino acids. Germline V gene lookup returns CDR1 GEAIGNYY and CDR2 EKD. Flow sorting of PBMC yielded separate Vgamma9/Vdelta2+ and Vdelta2-negative gammadelta T cell populations for bulk repertoire analysis.

The chain has TRDV2 and TRDJ1; 9 positions match TRDD2. The specimen sequenced was gamma-delta T cells from blood. This TCR was sampled from a pool of human donors (malaria-infected and uninfected, not separated). CDR3 loop: CACDLLPTTGKLIF. The CDR3 bases are TGTGCCTGTGACCTCCTTCCTACTACCGGTAAACTCATCTTT.